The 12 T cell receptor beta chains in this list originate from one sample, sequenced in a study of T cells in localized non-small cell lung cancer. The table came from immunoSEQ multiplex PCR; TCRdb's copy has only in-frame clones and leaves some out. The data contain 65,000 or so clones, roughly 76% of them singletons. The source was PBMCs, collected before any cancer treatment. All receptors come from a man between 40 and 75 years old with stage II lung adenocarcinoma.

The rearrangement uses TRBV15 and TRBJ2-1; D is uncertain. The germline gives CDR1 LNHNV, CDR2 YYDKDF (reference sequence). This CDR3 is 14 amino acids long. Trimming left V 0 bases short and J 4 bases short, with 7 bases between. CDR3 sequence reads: CATSRDVVYNEQFF. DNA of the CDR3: TGTGCCACCAGCAGAGATGTGGTATACAATGAGCAGTTCTTC.

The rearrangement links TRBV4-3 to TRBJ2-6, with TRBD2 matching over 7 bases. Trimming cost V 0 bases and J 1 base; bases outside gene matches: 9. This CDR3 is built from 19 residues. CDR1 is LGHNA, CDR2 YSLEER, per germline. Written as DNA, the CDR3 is TGCGCCAGCAGCCAAGATCGTTTAGGCGGGAGTTCTGGGGCCAACGTCCTGACTTTC. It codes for CASSQDRLGGSSGANVLTF.

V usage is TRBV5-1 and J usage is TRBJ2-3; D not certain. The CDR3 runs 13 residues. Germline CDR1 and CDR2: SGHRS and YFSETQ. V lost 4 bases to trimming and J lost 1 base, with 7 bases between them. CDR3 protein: CASSGIGTDTQYF. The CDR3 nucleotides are TGCGCCAGCAGCGGGATCGGCACAGATACGCAGTATTTT.

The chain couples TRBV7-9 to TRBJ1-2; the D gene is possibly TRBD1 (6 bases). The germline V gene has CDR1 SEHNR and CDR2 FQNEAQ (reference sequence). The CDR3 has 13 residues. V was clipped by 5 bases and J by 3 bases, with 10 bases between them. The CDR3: CASSLGQYYGYTF. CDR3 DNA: TGTGCCAGCAGCCTCGGACAGTACTATGGCTACACCTTC. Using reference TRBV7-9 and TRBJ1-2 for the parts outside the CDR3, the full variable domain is DTGVSQNPRHKITKRGQNVTFRCDPISEHNRLYWYRQTLGQGPEFLTYFQNEAQLEKSRLLSDRFSAERPKGSFSTLEIQRTEQGDSAMYLCASSLGQYYGYTFGSGTRLTVV.

The CDR3 bases are TGTGCCAGCAGCTTAAGGGTAGCGGGGATGGATACGCAGTATTTT. This encodes CASSLRVAGMDTQYF. The chain is built from TRBV7-3 and TRBJ2-3; 8 bases are shared with TRBD2. After removal of 1 base from V and 6 bases from J, the junction contained 6 bases not matched to a gene. The CDR3 is 15 residues long. The germline V gene has CDR1 SGHTA and CDR2 FQGTGA.

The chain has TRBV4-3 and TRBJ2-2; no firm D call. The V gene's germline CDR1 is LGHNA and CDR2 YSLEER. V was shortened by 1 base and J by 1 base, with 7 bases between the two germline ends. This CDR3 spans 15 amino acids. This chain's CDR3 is CASSQASMNTGELFF. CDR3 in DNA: TGCGCCAGCAGCCAAGCCTCCATGAACACCGGGGAGCTGTTTTTT.

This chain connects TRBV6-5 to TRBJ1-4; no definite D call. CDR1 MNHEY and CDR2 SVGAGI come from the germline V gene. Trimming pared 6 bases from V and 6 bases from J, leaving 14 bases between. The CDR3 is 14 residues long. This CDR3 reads CASRPGPADEKLFF. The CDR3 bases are TGTGCCAGCAGGCCCGGGCCAGCGGATGAAAAACTGTTTTTT.

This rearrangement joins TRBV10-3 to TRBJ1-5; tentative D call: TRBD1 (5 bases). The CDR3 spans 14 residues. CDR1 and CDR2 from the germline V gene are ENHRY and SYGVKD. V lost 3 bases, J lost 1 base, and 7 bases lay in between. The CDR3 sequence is CAISDQGSNQPQHF. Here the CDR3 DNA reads TGTGCCATCAGTGACCAGGGCAGCAATCAGCCCCAGCATTTT.

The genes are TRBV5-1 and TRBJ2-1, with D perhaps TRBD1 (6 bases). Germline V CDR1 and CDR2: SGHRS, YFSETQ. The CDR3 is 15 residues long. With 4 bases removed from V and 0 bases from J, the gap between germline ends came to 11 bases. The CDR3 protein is CASSPSTGSYNEQFF. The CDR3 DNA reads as TGCGCCAGCAGCCCCTCGACAGGCTCCTACAATGAGCAGTTCTTC.

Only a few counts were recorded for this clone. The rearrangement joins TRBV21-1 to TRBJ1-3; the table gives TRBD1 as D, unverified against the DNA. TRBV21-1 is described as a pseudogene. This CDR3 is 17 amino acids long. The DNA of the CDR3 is TGTGCCAGCAGCAAAGTCGGAGGGACAGTGTCCGGAAACACCATATATTTT. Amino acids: CASSKVGGTVSGNTIYF.

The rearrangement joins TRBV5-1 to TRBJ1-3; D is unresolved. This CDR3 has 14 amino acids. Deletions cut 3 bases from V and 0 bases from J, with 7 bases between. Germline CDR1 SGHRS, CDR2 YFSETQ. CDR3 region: CASSYRSSGNTIYF. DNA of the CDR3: TGCGCCAGCAGCTACCGGAGCTCTGGAAACACCATATATTTT.

The CDR3 here is CASSLTVYEQYF. The CDR3 DNA reads TGTGCCAGCAGTCTAACCGTGTACGAGCAGTACTTC. The chain links TRBV28 to TRBJ2-7; D gene ambiguous. The CDR3 extends over 12 amino acids. V was trimmed by 5 bases and J by 4 bases, leaving 9 bases between them. Per germline, CDR1 MDHEN and CDR2 SYDVKM. Supplemented by reference TRBV28 and TRBJ2-7, the full variable domain reads DVKVTQSSRYLVKRTGEKVFLECVQDMDHENMFWYRQDPGLGLRLIYFSYDVKMKEKGDIPEGYSVSREKKERFSLILESASTNQTSMYLCASSLTVYEQYFGPGTRLTVT.